These 6 T cell receptor beta chains share one sample of origin, sequenced in a study of blood T cell repertoires in COVID-19. Sequenced by immunoSEQ multiplex PCR; TCRdb stores in-frame clones only, minus some. The repertoire has 300,000 to 400,000 clones, around 87% of them found once; the top ten carry around 3%. Sequenced material: peripheral blood. The receptors were gathered from a human donor in a cohort sampled during active COVID-19.

V usage is TRBV4-2 and J usage is TRBJ2-7; 13 nucleotides line up with TRBD2. In germline, CDR1 is LGHNA, CDR2 YNFKEQ. The CDR3 consists of 17 residues. With 3 bases clipped from V and 3 bases from J, the junction kept 8 bases outside the gene matches. CDR3 sequence: CASSQEGLAGVFYEQYF. Written as DNA, the CDR3 is TGTGCCAGCAGCCAGGAAGGACTAGCGGGAGTGTTCTACGAGCAGTACTTC.

The chain joins TRBV4-1 to TRBJ2-5; 7 bases agree with TRBD2. Germline V CDR1 and CDR2: MGHRA, YSYEKL. The CDR3 contains 16 residues. V lost 0 bases to trimming and J lost 5 bases; unmatched junction nucleotides: 9. CDR3 sequence reads: CASSQDHEGGSETQYF. In DNA form, the CDR3 reads TGCGCCAGCAGCCAAGATCACGAGGGAGGGTCGGAGACCCAGTACTTC.

The J gene is TRBJ1-2, the V gene TRBV7-2, with 9 bases lining up with TRBD1. The CDR3 contains 15 residues. With 6 bases clipped from V and 5 bases from J, the junction kept 10 bases outside the gene matches. The germline gives CDR1 SGHTA, CDR2 FQGNSA. CDR3 sequence (DNA): TGTGCCAGCAGAGGGGACAGGGATTTCCAATATGGCTACACCTTC. This translates into CASRGDRDFQYGYTF.

The J gene is TRBJ2-3, the V gene TRBV6-5; D may be TRBD1 (5 bases). CDR1 is MNHEY and CDR2 is SVGAGI in the germline V gene. Trimming pared 7 bases from V and 0 bases from J, leaving 11 bases between. This CDR3 has 14 amino acids. As DNA, the CDR3 is TGTGCCAGCACTTGGCAGGGTAGCACAGATACGCAGTATTTT. This encodes CASTWQGSTDTQYF.

The rearrangement links TRBV7-2 to TRBJ1-2, with a weak D call TRBD1 (6 bases). Germline lookup yields CDR1 SGHTA and CDR2 FQGNSA. The ends were cut back, 2 bases at V and 6 bases at J, with 10 bases in the middle. There are 13 residues in the CDR3. The CDR3 loop is CASSLRTVDGYTF. The DNA of the CDR3 is TGTGCCAGCAGCTTACGGACAGTCGATGGCTACACCTTC.

This chain connects TRBV19 to TRBJ2-4; TRBD2 agrees at 13 bases. In germline, CDR1 is LNHDA, CDR2 SQIVND (reference sequence). The CDR3 is made up of 17 amino acids. J was trimmed by 6 bases and V by 5 bases; bases with no gene match: 10. This chain's CDR3 is CASSPGTGLAGTNIQYF. CDR3 DNA: TGTGCCAGTAGTCCAGGGACGGGACTAGCGGGGACAAACATTCAGTACTTC.